This T cell receptor beta chain was sequenced for a study of blood T cells in healthy people across ages. Whole-study context: Capturing about one barcoded beta molecule per two T cells was achieved by template switching.

V was trimmed by 6 bases and J by 0 bases, leaving 11 bases between them. This CDR3 spans 14 amino acids. General study results and limits: More naive CD4+ cells and higher diversity marked long-lived donors relative to aged donors.

A J-beta primer mix and a sample-barcoded 5' primer were used in a second PCR of roughly 6 to 12 cycles. A template-switch adaptor that had 12 random nucleotides put a tag on each cDNA molecule. TCRdb reprocessed the 5' RACE reads with MiXCR, giving one entry per CDR3 protein. The repertoire holds around 1.5 million distinct CDR3 sequences, with approximately 59% as singletons. Every sample yielded at least 6.5 million isolated PBMCs. This clonotype was counted only a few times. The target antigen is unknown. The source material was blood. J is TRBJ1-1 and V is TRBV12-3 or TRBV12-4; D possibly corresponds to TRBD1 (5 bases). This receptor was identified in a young man in good health. The CDR3, as DNA: TGTGCCAGCAGCAGCGACAGAGTGAACACTGAAGCTTTCTTT. Translated: CASSSDRVNTEAFF.